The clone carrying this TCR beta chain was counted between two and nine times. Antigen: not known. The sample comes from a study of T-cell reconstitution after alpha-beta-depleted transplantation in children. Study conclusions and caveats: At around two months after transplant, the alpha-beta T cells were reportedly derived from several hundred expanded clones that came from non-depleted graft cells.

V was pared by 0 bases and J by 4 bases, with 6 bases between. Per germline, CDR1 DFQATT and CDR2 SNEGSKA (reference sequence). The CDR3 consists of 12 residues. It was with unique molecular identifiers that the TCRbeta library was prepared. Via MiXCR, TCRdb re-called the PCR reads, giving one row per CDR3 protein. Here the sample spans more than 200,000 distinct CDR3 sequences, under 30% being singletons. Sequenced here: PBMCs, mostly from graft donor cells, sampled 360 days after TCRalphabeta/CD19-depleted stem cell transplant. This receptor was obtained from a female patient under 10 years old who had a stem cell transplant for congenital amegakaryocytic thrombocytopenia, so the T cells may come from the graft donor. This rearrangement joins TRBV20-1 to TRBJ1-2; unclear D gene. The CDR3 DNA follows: TGCAGTGCTAGAGATCCCATCTATGGCTACACCTTC. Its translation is CSARDPIYGYTF.